The T cell receptor (beta chain) under discussion was sequenced for a study of cytomegalovirus exposure and HLA in healthy donors. The study, taken as a whole, reports: TRBV6-2, TRBV6-3 and some other V segments were excluded as indistinguishable. Most sequenced TCRs were rare (though some public TCRs occurred in many donors).

Use of 60 Vbeta and 13 Jbeta primers characterized the PCR. Method: immunoSEQ multiplex PCR; TCRdb's copy keeps in-frame clones and lacks some. The table has roughly 86,000 clones, 60% to 80% seen once. Germline V CDR1 and CDR2: KGHSH, LQKENI. V was pared by 3 bases and J by 0 bases, with 15 bases of the junction left unmatched. The CDR3 has 19 residues. Comment on this clone: No antigen is known for it.

This clonotype was sampled from a man aged 45-60 years in good health and CMV-seropositive. This chain uses TRBV18 with TRBJ2-7, with 9 bases matching TRBD1. What was sequenced was PBMCs. The CDR3 sequence is CASSPYRKQGALPSYEQYF. The CDR3 nucleotides are TGTGCCAGCTCACCGTATAGGAAACAGGGGGCCCTTCCCTCCTACGAGCAGTACTTC.